This T cell receptor beta chain was profiled in a study of PD-1 blockade in classical Hodgkin lymphoma. Time point here: cycle 4 day 1 (C4D1), after six to seven weeks of nivolumab. Following autologous stem cell transplantation, relapse occurred in every patient, and exposure to brentuximab vedotin varied. Produced via immunoSEQ multiplex PCR; TCRdb's table is partial and in-frame only. The top ten hold 6.5% to 9.5% of the sample, which has about 64,000 clones, 85% to 95% seen once. The starting material was peripheral blood mononuclear cells (PBMCs), obtained before the fourth cycle of nivolumab. The receptor's source is a human donor with classical Hodgkin lymphoma.

The CDR3 loop is CASSISGIRDTQYF. DNA for the CDR3: TGTGCCAGCAGCATTTCAGGGATTCGAGATACGCAGTATTTT. The rearrangement links TRBV11-3 to TRBJ2-3; D perhaps matches TRBD1 (5 bases). CDR1 and CDR2 (germline): SGHNT, YENEEA. V was clipped by 5 bases and J by 5 bases, with 14 bases between them. This CDR3 is 14 amino acids long.